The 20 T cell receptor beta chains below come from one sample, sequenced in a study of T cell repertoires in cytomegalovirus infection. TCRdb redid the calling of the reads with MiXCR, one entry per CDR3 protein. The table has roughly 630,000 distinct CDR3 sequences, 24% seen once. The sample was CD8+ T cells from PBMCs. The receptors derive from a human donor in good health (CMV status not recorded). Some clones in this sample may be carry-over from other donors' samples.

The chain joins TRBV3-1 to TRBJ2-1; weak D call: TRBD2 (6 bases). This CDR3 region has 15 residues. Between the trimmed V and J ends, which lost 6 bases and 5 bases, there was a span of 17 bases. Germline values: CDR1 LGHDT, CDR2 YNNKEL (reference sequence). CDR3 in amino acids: CASSIGPWGDNEQFF. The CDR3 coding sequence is TGTGCCAGCAGTATAGGGCCCTGGGGGGACAATGAGCAGTTCTTC.

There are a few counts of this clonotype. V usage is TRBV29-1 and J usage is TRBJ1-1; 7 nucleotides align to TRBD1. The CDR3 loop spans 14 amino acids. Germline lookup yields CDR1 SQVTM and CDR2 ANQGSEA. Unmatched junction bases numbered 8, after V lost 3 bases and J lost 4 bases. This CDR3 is CSVDQGGAFTEAFF. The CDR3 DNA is TGCAGCGTTGACCAGGGGGGTGCGTTCACTGAAGCTTTCTTT.

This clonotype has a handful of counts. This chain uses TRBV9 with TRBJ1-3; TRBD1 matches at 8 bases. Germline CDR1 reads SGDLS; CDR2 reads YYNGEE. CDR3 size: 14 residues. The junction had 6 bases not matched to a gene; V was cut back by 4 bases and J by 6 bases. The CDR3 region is CASSPPDRANTIYF. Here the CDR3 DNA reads TGTGCCAGCAGCCCCCCGGACAGGGCAAACACCATATATTTT. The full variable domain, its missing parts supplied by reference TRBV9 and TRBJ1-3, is DSGVTQTPKHLITATGQRVTLRCSPRSGDLSVYWYQQSLDQGLQFLIQYYNGEERAKGNILERFSAQQFPDLHSELNLSSLELGDSALYFCASSPPDRANTIYFGEGSWLTVV.

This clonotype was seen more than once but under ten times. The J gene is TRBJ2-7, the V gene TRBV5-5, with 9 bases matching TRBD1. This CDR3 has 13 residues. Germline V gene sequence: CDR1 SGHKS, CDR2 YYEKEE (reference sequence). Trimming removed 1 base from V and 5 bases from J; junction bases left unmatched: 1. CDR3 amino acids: CASSLTGGNEQYF. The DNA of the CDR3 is TGTGCCAGCAGCTTGACAGGGGGCAACGAGCAGTACTTC.

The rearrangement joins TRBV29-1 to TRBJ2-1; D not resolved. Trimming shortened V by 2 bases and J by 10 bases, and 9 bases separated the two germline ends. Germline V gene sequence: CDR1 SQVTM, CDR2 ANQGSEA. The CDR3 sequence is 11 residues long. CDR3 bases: TGCAGCGTTGAATTCGTCGCGGAGCAGTTCTTC. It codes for CSVEFVAEQFF.

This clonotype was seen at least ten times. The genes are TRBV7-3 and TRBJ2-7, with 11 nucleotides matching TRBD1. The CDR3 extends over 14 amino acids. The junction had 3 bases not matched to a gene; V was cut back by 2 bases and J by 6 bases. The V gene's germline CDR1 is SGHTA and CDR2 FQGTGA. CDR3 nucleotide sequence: TGTGCCAGCAGCTTAGGACAGGGGGCCTTCGAGCAGTACGTC. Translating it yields CASSLGQGAFEQYV.

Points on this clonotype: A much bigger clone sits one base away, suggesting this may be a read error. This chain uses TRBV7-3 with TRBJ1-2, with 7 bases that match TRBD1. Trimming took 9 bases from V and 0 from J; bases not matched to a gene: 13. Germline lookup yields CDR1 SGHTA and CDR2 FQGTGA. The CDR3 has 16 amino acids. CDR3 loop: CARSPTGQPANYGYTF. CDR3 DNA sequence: TGTGCCAGGAGCCCCACGGGACAGCCTGCTAACTATGGCTACACCTTC.

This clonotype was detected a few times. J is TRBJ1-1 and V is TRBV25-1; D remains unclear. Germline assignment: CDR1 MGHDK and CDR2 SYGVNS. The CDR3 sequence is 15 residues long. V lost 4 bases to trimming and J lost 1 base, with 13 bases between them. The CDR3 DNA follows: TGTGCCAGCAGTGCGATTTCACACGGGAACACTGAAGCTTTCTTT. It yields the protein CASSAISHGNTEAFF.

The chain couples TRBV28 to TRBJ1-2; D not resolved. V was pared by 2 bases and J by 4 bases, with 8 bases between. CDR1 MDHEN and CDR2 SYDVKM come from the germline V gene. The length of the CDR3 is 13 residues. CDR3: CASSLTRIYGYTF. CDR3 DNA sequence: TGTGCCAGCAGTTTAACACGGATCTATGGCTACACCTTC.

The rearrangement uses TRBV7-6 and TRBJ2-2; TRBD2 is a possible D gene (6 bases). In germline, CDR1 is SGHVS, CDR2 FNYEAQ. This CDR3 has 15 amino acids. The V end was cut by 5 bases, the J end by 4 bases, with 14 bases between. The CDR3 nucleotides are TGTGCCAGCAGCCTCCCACTAGCCGGCACCGGGGAGCTGTTTTTT. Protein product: CASSLPLAGTGELFF. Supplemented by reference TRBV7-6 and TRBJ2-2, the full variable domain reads GAGVSQSPRYKVTKRGQDVALRCDPISGHVSLYWYRQALGQGPEFLTYFNYEAQQDKSGLPNDRFSAERPEGSISTLTIQRTEQRDSAMYRCASSLPLAGTGELFFGEGSRLTVL.

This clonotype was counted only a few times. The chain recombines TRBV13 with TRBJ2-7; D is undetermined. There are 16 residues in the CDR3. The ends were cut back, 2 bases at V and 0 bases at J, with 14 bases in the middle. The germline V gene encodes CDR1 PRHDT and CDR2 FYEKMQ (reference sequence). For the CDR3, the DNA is TGTGCCAGCAGCTTATTTAGCCGGGCCGTCTCCTACGAGCAGTACTTC. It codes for CASSLFSRAVSYEQYF. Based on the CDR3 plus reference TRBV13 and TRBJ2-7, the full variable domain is AAGVIQSPRHLIKEKRETATLKCYPIPRHDTVYWYQQGPGQDPQFLISFYEKMQSDKGSIPDRFSAQQFSDYHSELNMSSLELGDSALYFCASSLFSRAVSYEQYFGPGTRLTVT.

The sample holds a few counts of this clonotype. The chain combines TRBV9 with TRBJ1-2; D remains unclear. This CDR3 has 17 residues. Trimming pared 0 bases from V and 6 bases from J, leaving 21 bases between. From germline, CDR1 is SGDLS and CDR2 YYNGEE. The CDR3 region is CASSVASLYQPGDGYTF. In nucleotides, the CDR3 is TGTGCCAGCAGCGTAGCGTCGCTTTATCAGCCTGGGGATGGCTACACCTTC.

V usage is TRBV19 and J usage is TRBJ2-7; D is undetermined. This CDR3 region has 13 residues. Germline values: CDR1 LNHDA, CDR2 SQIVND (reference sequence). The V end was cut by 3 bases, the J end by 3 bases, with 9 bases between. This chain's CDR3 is CASSMDGNYEQYF. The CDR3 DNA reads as TGTGCCAGTAGTATGGACGGAAACTACGAGCAGTACTTC. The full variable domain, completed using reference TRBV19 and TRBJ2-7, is DGGITQSPKYLFRKEGQNVTLSCEQNLNHDAMYWYRQDPGQGLRLIYYSQIVNDFQKGDIAEGYSVSREKKESFPLTVTSAQKNPTAFYLCASSMDGNYEQYFGPGTRLTVT.

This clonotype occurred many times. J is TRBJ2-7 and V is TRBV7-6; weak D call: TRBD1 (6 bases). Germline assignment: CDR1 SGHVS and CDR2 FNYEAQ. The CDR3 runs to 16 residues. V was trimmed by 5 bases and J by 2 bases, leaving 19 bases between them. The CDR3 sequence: CASSPKGRGLPYEQYV. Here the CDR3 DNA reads TGTGCCAGCAGCCCCAAGGGCAGGGGCCTCCCCTACGAGCAGTACGTC.

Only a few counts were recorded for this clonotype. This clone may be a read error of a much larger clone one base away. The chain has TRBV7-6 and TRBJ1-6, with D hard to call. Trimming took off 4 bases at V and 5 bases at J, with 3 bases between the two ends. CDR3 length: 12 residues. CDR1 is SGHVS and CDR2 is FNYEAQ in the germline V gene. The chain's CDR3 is CASSSNNSPLHF. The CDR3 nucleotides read TGTGCCAGCAGCTCAAATAATTCACCCCTCCACTTT.

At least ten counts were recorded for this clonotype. The CDR3: CASSAGTGYEQYF. DNA of the CDR3: TGTGCCAGTAGTGCCGGGACAGGGTACGAGCAGTACTTC. The gene calls are TRBV19 and TRBJ2-7; 9 bases are a match to TRBD1. The V gene's germline CDR1 is LNHDA and CDR2 SQIVND (reference sequence). The CDR3 length is 13 residues. The V and J ends lost 5 bases and 4 bases, in that order; junction bases with no gene match: 3.

DNA for the CDR3: TGTGCCAGCCGGGGGACAGGGGGCCACAATGAGCAGTTCTTC. Its translation: CASRGTGGHNEQFF. The chain combines TRBV2 with TRBJ2-1, with 12 positions matching TRBD1. The junction had 4 bases not matched to a gene; V was cut back by 8 bases and J by 5 bases. Germline CDR1 SNHLY, CDR2 FYNNEI. The CDR3 is 14 residues long.

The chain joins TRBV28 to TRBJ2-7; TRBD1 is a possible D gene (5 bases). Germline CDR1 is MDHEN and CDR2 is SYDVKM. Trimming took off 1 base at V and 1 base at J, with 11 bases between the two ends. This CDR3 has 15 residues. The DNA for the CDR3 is TGTGCCAGCAGTTTATCGGCAGGGAATTCCTACGAGCAGTACGTC. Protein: CASSLSAGNSYEQYV.

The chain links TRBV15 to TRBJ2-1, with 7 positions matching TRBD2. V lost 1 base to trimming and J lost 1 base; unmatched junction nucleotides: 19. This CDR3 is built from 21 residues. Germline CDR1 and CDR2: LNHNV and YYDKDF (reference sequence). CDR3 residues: CATSRGGSGFAHPKSYNEQFF. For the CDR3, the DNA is TGTGCCACCAGCAGAGGAGGTAGCGGGTTCGCCCATCCCAAATCCTACAATGAGCAGTTCTTC. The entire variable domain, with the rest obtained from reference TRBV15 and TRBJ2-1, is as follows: DAMVIQNPRYQVTQFGKPVTLSCSQTLNHNVMYWYQQKSSQAPKLLFHYYDKDFNNEADTPDNFQSRRPNTSFCFLDIRSPGLGDTAMYLCATSRGGSGFAHPKSYNEQFFGPGTRLTVL.

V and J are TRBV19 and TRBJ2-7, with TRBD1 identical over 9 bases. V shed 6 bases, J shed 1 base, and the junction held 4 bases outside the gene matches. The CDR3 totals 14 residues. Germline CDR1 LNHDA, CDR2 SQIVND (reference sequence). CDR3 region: CASRTGTGSYEQYF. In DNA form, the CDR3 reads TGTGCCAGTAGGACCGGGACAGGGTCCTACGAGCAGTACTTC. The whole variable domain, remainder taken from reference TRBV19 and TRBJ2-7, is DGGITQSPKYLFRKEGQNVTLSCEQNLNHDAMYWYRQDPGQGLRLIYYSQIVNDFQKGDIAEGYSVSREKKESFPLTVTSAQKNPTAFYLCASRTGTGSYEQYFGPGTRLTVT.